The 9 T cell receptor beta chains below were found in one sample sequenced in a study of PD-L1 blockade in urothelial cancer. Profiled with immunoSEQ multiplex PCR; TCRdb holds only in-frame clones, not every one. The repertoire has about 30,000 clones, roughly 84% of them found once; the top ten carry less than 20%. Described time point: pretreatment peripheral blood. The source material was PBMCs, sampled around atezolizumab (anti-PD-L1) treatment. The receptor set was obtained from a man aged 60 to 69 with urothelial cancer.

J is TRBJ1-2 and V is TRBV25-1; TRBD1 aligns across 7 bases. The junction had 7 bases not matched to a gene; V was cut back by 3 bases and J by 6 bases. CDR1 is MGHDK and CDR2 is SYGVNS in the germline V gene. CDR3 length: 14 amino acids. The CDR3 bases are TGTGCCAGCAGTGAGTTTGACAGGGTCCATGGCTACACCTTC. Amino acid sequence: CASSEFDRVHGYTF.

This clone was detected only a few times. The rearrangement links TRBV10-1 to TRBJ2-7; TRBD1 might be the D (6 bases). CDR1 and CDR2 from the germline V gene are WNHNN and SYGVQD (reference sequence). The CDR3 totals 16 residues. V shed 0 bases and J shed 3 bases, with 15 bases lying between them. The CDR3 here is CASSESKWDKNYEQYF. CDR3 DNA: TGCGCCAGCAGTGAGTCAAAGTGGGACAAAAACTACGAGCAGTACTTC.

V usage is TRBV27 and J usage is TRBJ2-1; weak D call: TRBD2 (5 bases). The CDR3 spans 16 residues. Trimming removed 4 bases from V and 0 bases from J, with 13 bases in between. From germline, CDR1 is MNHEY and CDR2 SMNVEV (reference sequence). The CDR3 loop is CASSSPRVSSYNEQFF. The CDR3, as DNA: TGTGCCAGCAGTTCGCCGAGGGTTAGCTCCTACAATGAGCAGTTCTTC.

The rearrangement links TRBV5-4 to TRBJ2-1; 11 nucleotides agree with TRBD2. The CDR3 is 16 residues long. The germline gives CDR1 SGHNT, CDR2 YYREEE (reference sequence). Germline trimming cut 4 bases from V and 8 bases from J; bases unmatched to any gene: 11. DNA for the CDR3: TGTGCCAGCAGCCCGGGGACTAGCGGCACGGGGTATGAGCAGTTCTTC. It encodes CASSPGTSGTGYEQFF. Full variable domain (rest looked up from reference TRBV5-4 and TRBJ2-1): ETGVTQSPTHLIKTRGQQVTLRCSSQSGHNTVSWYQQALGQGPQFIFQYYREEENGRGNFPPRFSGLQFPNYSSELNVNALELDDSALYLCASSPGTSGTGYEQFFGPGTRLTVL.

V usage is TRBV6-1 and J usage is TRBJ1-6; D remains ambiguous. Germline V gene lookup returns CDR1 MNHNS and CDR2 SASEGT. V shed 7 bases and J shed 5 bases, with 9 bases lying between them. CDR3 length: 13 residues. The CDR3 here is CASITENNSPLHF. The CDR3 DNA reads TGTGCCAGCATCACAGAGAATAATTCACCCCTCCACTTT.

This chain uses TRBV5-4 with TRBJ2-5, with D maybe TRBD1 (6 bases). V shed 1 base and J shed 5 bases, with 18 bases lying between them. In germline, CDR1 is SGHNT, CDR2 YYREEE (reference sequence). The CDR3 has 16 amino acids. CDR3 sequence: CASSLRGRGPLETQYF. In DNA form, the CDR3 reads TGTGCCAGCAGCTTGAGGGGCAGGGGACCACTGGAGACCCAGTACTTC. Looking up the rest from reference TRBV5-4 and TRBJ2-5 gives the full variable domain: ETGVTQSPTHLIKTRGQQVTLRCSSQSGHNTVSWYQQALGQGPQFIFQYYREEENGRGNFPPRFSGLQFPNYSSELNVNALELDDSALYLCASSLRGRGPLETQYFGPGTRLLVL.

This rearrangement joins TRBV5-4 to TRBJ2-1; tentative D call: TRBD1 (5 bases). The V gene lost 1 base and the J gene lost 4 bases, with 9 bases spanning the gap. CDR1 and CDR2 (germline): SGHNT, YYREEE (reference sequence). This CDR3 comprises 14 residues. CDR3 sequence reads: CASSLPRQYNEQFF. The CDR3 nucleotides are TGTGCCAGCAGCTTGCCCAGACAGTACAATGAGCAGTTCTTC.

The chain employs TRBV5-1 and TRBJ2-7, with D perhaps matching TRBD1 (6 bases). The length of the CDR3 is 14 residues. Germline CDR1 is SGHRS and CDR2 is YFSETQ. Trimming took 0 bases from V and 6 from J, leaving 13 bases between them. The CDR3 bases are TGCGCCAGCAGCTTGGAGTTACAGGGTTTCGAGCAGTACTTC. Encoded protein: CASSLELQGFEQYF.

This sequence joins TRBV30 and TRBJ1-2, with a possible D match to TRBD1 (5 bases). This CDR3 contains 13 residues. The germline V and J ends were trimmed by 1 base and 4 bases, with 10 bases remaining between them. Germline V gene lookup returns CDR1 GTSNPN and CDR2 SVGIG (reference sequence). CDR3 region: CAWSEQGVYGYTF. In nucleotides, the CDR3 is TGTGCCTGGAGTGAGCAGGGTGTCTATGGCTACACCTTC.